The next 11 T cell receptor beta chains were all read from a single sample in a study of T cell repertoires in cytomegalovirus infection. TCRdb reprocessed the reads via MiXCR and lists one record per CDR3 protein. Of 700,000 to 850,000 distinct CDR3 sequences listed, about 31% are singletons. Antigens for these TCRs are unknown. Material: cultured CD8+ T cells from PBMCs, obtained from culture after CMV antigen stimulation. Every receptor here comes from a human donor in good health (CMV status not recorded). Some clones in this sample may be carry-over from other donors' samples.

This clonotype was seen only a few times. This chain joins TRBV6-1 and TRBJ1-1; D remains unclear. Germline CDR1 is MNHNS and CDR2 is SASEGT. The CDR3 runs 14 residues. With 7 bases removed from V and 1 base from J, the gap between germline ends came to 13 bases. CDR3 in DNA: TGTGCCAGCACCGAACTAGGAGGGAACACTGAAGCTTTCTTT. Translated: CASTELGGNTEAFF.

The CDR3 spells CATSDSVGGVNTGELFF. CDR3 coding DNA: TGTGCCACCAGTGATTCGGTCGGGGGAGTTAACACCGGGGAGCTGTTTTTT. The chain joins TRBV24-1 to TRBJ2-2; tentatively, D is TRBD2 (6 bases). The CDR3 length is 17 residues. With 2 bases removed from V and 2 bases from J, the gap between germline ends came to 14 bases. Germline V CDR1 and CDR2: KGHDR, SFDVKD.

This clonotype was seen just once. This chain uses TRBV11-2 with TRBJ2-1; 9 nucleotides match TRBD2. V trimming: 0 bases; J trimming: 5 bases; junction bases outside the gene matches: 11. The germline CDR1 and CDR2 sequences are SGHAT and FQNNGV. CDR3 length: 18 residues. CDR3 nucleotides: TGTGCCAGCAGCTTAGACGTTTACGCGGGGGGGCCCCACAATGAGCAGTTCTTC. Translation: CASSLDVYAGGPHNEQFF.

The rearrangement uses TRBV28 and TRBJ2-7, with D hard to call. V lost 6 bases to trimming and J lost 2 bases, with 11 bases between them. The CDR3 is made up of 13 amino acids. Germline V gene data show CDR1 as MDHEN and CDR2 as SYDVKM. Here the CDR3 reads CASSQPGPYEQYV. The CDR3 DNA reads as TGTGCCAGCAGCCAGCCTGGGCCCTACGAGCAGTACGTC.

The chain carries TRBV6-4 and TRBJ1-1, with D possibly being TRBD1 (5 bases). Per germline, CDR1 MRHNA and CDR2 SNTAGT. The CDR3 is 17 amino acids. Trimming pared 4 bases from V and 1 base from J, leaving 19 bases between. This CDR3 reads CASSGLSPGSGNTEAFF. CDR3 nucleotide sequence: TGTGCCAGCAGTGGCCTCTCACCAGGGTCGGGGAACACTGAAGCTTTCTTT.

This clonotype was observed a few times. The chain carries TRBV3-1 and TRBJ2-7; 8 nucleotides align to TRBD2. The V segment lost 0 bases and the J segment 5 bases; nucleotides outside the gene matches: 3. Germline CDR1 LGHDT, CDR2 YNNKEL (reference sequence). The CDR3 consists of 14 residues. DNA for the CDR3: TGTGCCAGCAGCCAAGATTTAGCGGGAAACGAGCAGTACTTC. The encoded protein is CASSQDLAGNEQYF.

This clonotype was found a few times. The V call is TRBV5-5, the J call TRBJ1-5; possibly TRBD1 for D (6 bases). Germline CDR1 SGHKS, CDR2 YYEKEE (reference sequence). V was pared by 0 bases and J by 3 bases, with 19 bases between. The CDR3 length is 18 residues. The CDR3 loop is CASSLEAEGHRVNQPQHF. The CDR3 nucleotides are TGTGCCAGCAGCTTGGAGGCGGAGGGACATAGGGTCAATCAGCCCCAGCATTTT.

The chain uses TRBV27 and TRBJ1-2, with D maybe TRBD1 (5 bases). Germline CDR1 reads MNHEY; CDR2 reads SMNVEV (reference sequence). The germline V and J ends were trimmed by 2 bases and 6 bases, with 16 bases remaining between them. The CDR3 totals 15 residues. The CDR3 DNA is TGTGCCAGCAGTTTAGCTCAGGGTCCAAAAAATGGCTACACCTTC. Its protein product is CASSLAQGPKNGYTF.

This clonotype occurred many times. CDR3 DNA sequence: TGTGCCAGCAGCACCGTGTGGGGAGAGACCCAGTACTTC. Protein: CASSTVWGETQYF. This chain links TRBV7-2 with TRBJ2-5; D uncertain. In germline, CDR1 is SGHTA, CDR2 FQGNSA. V gave up 5 bases and J gave up 4 bases, with 11 bases separating them. The CDR3 spans 13 residues.

V and J are TRBV12-5 and TRBJ1-1; TRBD1 might be the D (5 bases). Per germline, CDR1 LGHNT and CDR2 FRNRAP. V was pared by 6 bases and J by 0 bases, with 11 bases between. This CDR3 is built from 14 residues. CDR3 in amino acids: CASGQDRMNTEAFF. In nucleotides, the CDR3 is TGTGCTAGTGGCCAAGACAGAATGAACACTGAAGCTTTCTTT.

Here the CDR3 reads CASSGGWRTNEKLFF. DNA for the CDR3: TGTGCCAGCAGTGGAGGGTGGCGGACTAATGAAAAACTGTTTTTT. The chain combines TRBV25-1 with TRBJ1-4; D is undetermined. Germline CDR1 and CDR2: MGHDK and SYGVNS. The CDR3 is 15 residues long. V was trimmed by 4 bases and J by 2 bases, leaving 11 bases between them. The complete variable domain, with remaining parts taken from reference TRBV25-1 and TRBJ1-4, reads EADIYQTPRYLVIGTGKKITLECSQTMGHDKMYWYQQDPGMELHLIHYSYGVNSTEKGDLSSESTVSRIRTEHFPLTLESARPSHTSQYLCASSGGWRTNEKLFFGSGTQLSVL.